A single sample gave rise to the 6 T cell receptor beta chains below, sequenced in a study of cytomegalovirus exposure and HLA in healthy donors. PCR primers comprised 60 Vbeta and 13 Jbeta primers. Produced via immunoSEQ multiplex PCR; TCRdb's table is partial and in-frame only. The sample holds roughly 120,000 clones. Sequencing was performed on PBMCs. Receptor source: a man between 40 and 49 years old in good health and CMV-seronegative.

The rearrangement links TRBV5-6 to TRBJ2-5; D perhaps matches TRBD1 (6 bases). This CDR3 is built from 14 residues. The germline V gene has CDR1 SGHDT and CDR2 YYEEEE. Trimming cost V 2 bases and J 0 bases, with 8 bases left between them. The chain's CDR3 is CASSLQGNQETQYF. As DNA, the CDR3 is TGTGCCAGCAGCTTACAGGGAAACCAAGAGACCCAGTACTTC. The whole variable domain, filled in from reference TRBV5-6 and TRBJ2-5, reads DAGVTQSPTHLIKTRGQQVTLRCSPKSGHDTVSWYQQALGQGPQFIFQYYEEEERQRGNFPDRFSGHQFPNYSSELNVNALLLGDSALYLCASSLQGNQETQYFGPGTRLLVL.

This rearrangement joins TRBV4-1 to TRBJ2-5, with 11 bases that match TRBD2. In germline, CDR1 is MGHRA, CDR2 YSYEKL. CDR3 length equals 17 residues. The V and J ends lost 0 bases and 5 bases, in that order; junction bases with no gene match: 8. CDR3 sequence: CASSQETSGSIVETQYF. In DNA, the CDR3 is TGCGCCAGCAGCCAAGAAACTAGCGGGAGTATAGTGGAGACCCAGTACTTC.

The chain is built from TRBV19 and TRBJ2-7, with D maybe TRBD2 (6 bases). The CDR3 totals 15 residues. Germline V gene sequence: CDR1 LNHDA, CDR2 SQIVND (reference sequence). The V end lost 1 base, the J end lost 0 bases, and 10 bases lay between the germline ends. The CDR3 DNA reads TGTGCCAGTAGTATAGTAGGAGGGAGCTCCTACGAGCAGTACTTC. Its translation: CASSIVGGSSYEQYF.

The chain joins TRBV5-4 to TRBJ2-2, with 7 nucleotides matching TRBD1. V was clipped by 3 bases and J by 5 bases; unmatched bases: 7. The CDR3 contains 15 residues. CDR1 and CDR2 from the germline V gene are SGHNT and YYREEE (reference sequence). DNA for the CDR3: TGTGCCAGCAGCTCCGGACAGGCGAGGACCGGGGAGCTGTTTTTT. Encoded protein: CASSSGQARTGELFF. Full variable domain (rest looked up from reference TRBV5-4 and TRBJ2-2): ETGVTQSPTHLIKTRGQQVTLRCSSQSGHNTVSWYQQALGQGPQFIFQYYREEENGRGNFPPRFSGLQFPNYSSELNVNALELDDSALYLCASSSGQARTGELFFGEGSRLTVL.

The CDR3 here is CAWSATGGGGANVLTF. The CDR3 coding sequence is TGTGCCTGGAGTGCAACAGGGGGCGGAGGGGCCAACGTCCTGACTTTC. The chain uses TRBV30 and TRBJ2-6, with TRBD1 identical over 9 bases. The germline V gene has CDR1 GTSNPN and CDR2 SVGIG (reference sequence). J gave up 4 bases and V 1 base, and 5 bases lay outside the gene matches. The CDR3 covers 16 residues.

Concerning this clone itself: Mismatch with germline at one junction end may stem from a read error. V gene TRBV15 combines with J gene TRBJ2-6; 10 bases agree with TRBD1. The CDR3 spans 17 residues. CDR1 and CDR2 from the germline V gene are LNHNV and YYDKDF (reference sequence). Here the CDR3 reads CATSPGQGLAGANVLTF. The CDR3 DNA is TGTGCTACCAGCCCGGGACAGGGGTTGGCTGGGGCCAACGTCCTGACTTTC. The entire variable domain, with the rest obtained from reference TRBV15 and TRBJ2-6, is as follows: DAMVIQNPRYQVTQFGKPVTLSCSQTLNHNVMYWYQQKSSQAPKLLFHYYDKDFNNEADTPDNFQSRRPNTSFCFLDIRSPGLGDTAMYLCATSPGQGLAGANVLTFGAGSRLTVL.